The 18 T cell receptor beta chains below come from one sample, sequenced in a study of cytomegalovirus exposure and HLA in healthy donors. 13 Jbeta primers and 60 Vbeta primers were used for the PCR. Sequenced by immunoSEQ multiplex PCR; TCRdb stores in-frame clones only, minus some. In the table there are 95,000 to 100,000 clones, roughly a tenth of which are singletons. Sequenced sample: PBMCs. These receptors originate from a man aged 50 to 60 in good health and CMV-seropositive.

The CDR3 coding sequence is TGCAGCGCCAGGGGAGCGCCTGAAGCTTTCTTT. It translates to CSARGAPEAFF. The chain is built from TRBV29-1 and TRBJ1-1, with a possible D match to TRBD1 (6 bases). Per germline, CDR1 SQVTM and CDR2 ANQGSEA. This CDR3 region has 11 residues. Trimming shortened V by 7 bases and J by 6 bases, and 12 bases separated the two germline ends.

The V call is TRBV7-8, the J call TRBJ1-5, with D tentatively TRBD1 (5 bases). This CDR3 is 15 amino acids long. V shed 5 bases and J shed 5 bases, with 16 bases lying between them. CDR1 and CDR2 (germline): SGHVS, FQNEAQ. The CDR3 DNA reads TGTGCCAGCAGCCTTAGTCCCAGGGTGGATCAGCCCCAGCATTTT. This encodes CASSLSPRVDQPQHF.

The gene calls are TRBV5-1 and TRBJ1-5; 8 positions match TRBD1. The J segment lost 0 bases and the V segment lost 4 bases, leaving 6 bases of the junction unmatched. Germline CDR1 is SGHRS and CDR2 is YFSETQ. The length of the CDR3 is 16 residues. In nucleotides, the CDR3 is TGCGCCAGCAGCCCTGGGACAGGTGATAGCAATCAGCCCCAGCATTTT. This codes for CASSPGTGDSNQPQHF.

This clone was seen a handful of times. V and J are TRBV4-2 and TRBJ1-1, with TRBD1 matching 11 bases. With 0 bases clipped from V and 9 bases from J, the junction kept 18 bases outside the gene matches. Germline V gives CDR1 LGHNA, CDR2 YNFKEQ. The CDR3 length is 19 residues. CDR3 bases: TGTGCCAGCAGCCAAGACGAGAGGATAGCGGGGACAGGGGGAACCCAAGCTTTCTTT. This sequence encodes CASSQDERIAGTGGTQAFF.

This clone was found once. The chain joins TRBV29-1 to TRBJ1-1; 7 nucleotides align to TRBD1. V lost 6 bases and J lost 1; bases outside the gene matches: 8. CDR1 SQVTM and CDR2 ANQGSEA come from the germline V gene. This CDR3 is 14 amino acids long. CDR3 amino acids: CSVHTQGRNTEAFF. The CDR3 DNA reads TGCAGCGTACACACACAGGGGCGGAACACTGAAGCTTTCTTT. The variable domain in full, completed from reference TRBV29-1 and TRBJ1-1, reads SAVISQKPSRDICQRGTSLTIQCQVDSQVTMMFWYRQQPGQSLTLIATANQGSEATYESGFVIDKFPISRPNLTFSTLTVSNMSPEDSSIYLCSVHTQGRNTEAFFGQGTRLTVV.

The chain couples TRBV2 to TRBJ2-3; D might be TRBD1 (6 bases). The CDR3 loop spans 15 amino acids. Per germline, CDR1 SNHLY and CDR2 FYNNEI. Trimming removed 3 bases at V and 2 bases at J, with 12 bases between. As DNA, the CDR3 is TGTGCCAGCAGTGATCCGGGGACATACACAGATACGCAGTATTTT. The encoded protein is CASSDPGTYTDTQYF. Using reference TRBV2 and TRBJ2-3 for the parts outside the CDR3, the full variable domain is EPEVTQTPSHQVTQMGQEVILRCVPISNHLYFYWYRQILGQKVEFLVSFYNNEISEKSEIFDDQFSVERPDGSNFTLKIRSTKLEDSAMYFCASSDPGTYTDTQYFGPGTRLTVL.

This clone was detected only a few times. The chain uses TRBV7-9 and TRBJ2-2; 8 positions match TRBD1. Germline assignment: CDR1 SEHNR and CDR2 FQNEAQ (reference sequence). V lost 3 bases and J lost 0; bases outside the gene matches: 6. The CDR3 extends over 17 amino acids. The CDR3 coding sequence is TGTGCCAGCAGCTTGTCCCAGGGGGCTTCGAACACCGGGGAGCTGTTTTTT. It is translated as CASSLSQGASNTGELFF.

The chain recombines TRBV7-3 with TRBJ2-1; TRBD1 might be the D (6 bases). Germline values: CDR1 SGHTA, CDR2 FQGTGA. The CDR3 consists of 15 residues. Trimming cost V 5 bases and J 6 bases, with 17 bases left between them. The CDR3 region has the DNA TGTGCCAGCAGCCCAGGGGCTTCGAATAGCAATGAGCAGTTCTTC. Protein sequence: CASSPGASNSNEQFF.

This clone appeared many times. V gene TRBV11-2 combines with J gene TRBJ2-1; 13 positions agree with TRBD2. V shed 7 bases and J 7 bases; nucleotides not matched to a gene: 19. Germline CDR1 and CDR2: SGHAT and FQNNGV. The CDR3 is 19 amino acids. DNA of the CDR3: TGTGCCAGCACCCCGTCGAGACTAGCGGGGGGAGCGCCAAGGAATGAGCAGTTCTTC. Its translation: CASTPSRLAGGAPRNEQFF.

The CDR3 protein is CASSPGTSPSTGELFF. The CDR3 coding sequence is TGTGCCAGCAGTCCCGGGACTAGCCCGTCAACCGGGGAGCTGTTTTTT. The rearrangement joins TRBV11-3 to TRBJ2-2; TRBD2 aligns across 9 bases. The CDR3 has 16 residues. J was trimmed by 5 bases and V by 6 bases; bases with no gene match: 10. Germline V gene data show CDR1 as SGHNT and CDR2 as YENEEA.

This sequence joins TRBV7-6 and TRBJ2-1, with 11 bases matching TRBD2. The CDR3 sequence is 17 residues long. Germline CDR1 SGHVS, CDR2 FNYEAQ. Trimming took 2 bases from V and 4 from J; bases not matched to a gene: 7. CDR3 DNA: TGTGCCAGCAGCTTAATAGCGGGAGGGGTTGTGTACAATGAGCAGTTCTTC. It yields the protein CASSLIAGGVVYNEQFF.

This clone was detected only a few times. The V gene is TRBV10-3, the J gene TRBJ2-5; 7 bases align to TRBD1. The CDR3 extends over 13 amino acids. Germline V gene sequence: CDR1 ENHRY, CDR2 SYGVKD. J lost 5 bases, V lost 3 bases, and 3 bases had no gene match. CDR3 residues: CAISDGRGETQYF. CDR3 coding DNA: TGTGCCATCAGTGATGGCAGGGGGGAGACCCAGTACTTC.

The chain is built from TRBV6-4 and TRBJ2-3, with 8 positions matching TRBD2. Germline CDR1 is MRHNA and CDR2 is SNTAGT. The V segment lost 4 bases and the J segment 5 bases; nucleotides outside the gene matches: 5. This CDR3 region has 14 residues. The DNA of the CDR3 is TGTGCCAGCAGTGCAGCGGGAGCGGGAGATACGCAGTATTTT. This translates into CASSAAGAGDTQYF.

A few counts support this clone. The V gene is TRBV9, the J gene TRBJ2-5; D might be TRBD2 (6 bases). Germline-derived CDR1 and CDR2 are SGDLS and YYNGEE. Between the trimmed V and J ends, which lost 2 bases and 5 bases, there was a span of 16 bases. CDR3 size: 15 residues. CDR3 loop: CASSVGGKGWETQYF. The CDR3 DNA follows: TGTGCCAGCAGCGTTGGAGGGAAGGGGTGGGAGACCCAGTACTTC.

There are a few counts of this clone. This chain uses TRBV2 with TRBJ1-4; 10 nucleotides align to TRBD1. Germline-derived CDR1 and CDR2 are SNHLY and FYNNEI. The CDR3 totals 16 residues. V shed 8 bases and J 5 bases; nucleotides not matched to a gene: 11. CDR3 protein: CASGRRRDRGNEKLFF. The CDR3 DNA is TGTGCCAGCGGAAGGCGTAGGGACAGGGGAAATGAAAAACTGTTTTTT.

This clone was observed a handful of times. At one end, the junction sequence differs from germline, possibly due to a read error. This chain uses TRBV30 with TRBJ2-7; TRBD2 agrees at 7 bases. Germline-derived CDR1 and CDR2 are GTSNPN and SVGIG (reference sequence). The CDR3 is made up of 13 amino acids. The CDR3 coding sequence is TGTGCCTGGAGTGTGAATAACGGACTAGAGGGAAACTTC. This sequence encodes CAWSVNNGLEGNF. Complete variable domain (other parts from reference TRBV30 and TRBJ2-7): SQTIHQWPATLVQPVGSPLSLECTVEGTSNPNLYWYRQAAGRGLQLLFYSVGIGQISSEVPQNLSASRPQDRQFILSSKKLLLSDSGFYLCAWSVNNGLEGNFGPGTRLTVT.

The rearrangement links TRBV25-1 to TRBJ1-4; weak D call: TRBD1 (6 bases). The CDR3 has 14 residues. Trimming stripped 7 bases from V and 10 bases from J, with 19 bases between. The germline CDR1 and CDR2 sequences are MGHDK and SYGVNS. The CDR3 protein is CASMRQVELGKLFF. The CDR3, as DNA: TGTGCCAGCATGAGACAGGTAGAACTAGGAAAACTGTTTTTT. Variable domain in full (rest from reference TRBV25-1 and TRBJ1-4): EADIYQTPRYLVIGTGKKITLECSQTMGHDKMYWYQQDPGMELHLIHYSYGVNSTEKGDLSSESTVSRIRTEHFPLTLESARPSHTSQYLCASMRQVELGKLFFGSGTQLSVL.

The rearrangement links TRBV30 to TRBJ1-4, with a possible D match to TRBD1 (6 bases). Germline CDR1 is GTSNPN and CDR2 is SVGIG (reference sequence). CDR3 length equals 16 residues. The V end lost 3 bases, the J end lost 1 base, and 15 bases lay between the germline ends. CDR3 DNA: TGTGCCTGGAGAAGGACAGCCCTGCAAACTAATGAAAAACTGTTTTTT. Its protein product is CAWRRTALQTNEKLFF.